The clone carrying this TCR beta chain has a single count. Its antigen remains unknown. The sample originates from a study of cytomegalovirus exposure and HLA in healthy donors. PCR primers comprised 60 Vbeta and 13 Jbeta primers. Only in-frame clones appear in the TCRdb table, and some are missing; sequencing was by immunoSEQ multiplex PCR. The sample yields fewer than 200,000 clones, about three quarters seen once. The study, taken as a whole, reports: Presence/absence analyses rested on an assumption that sequencing depth was roughly uniform across donors. The classifier, whose performance was assessed in both the original and validation cohorts, reportedly diagnosed cytomegalovirus status with high specificity and sensitivity. Specific recognition of CMV antigens was confirmed in vitro for a few chains (all CMV-associated). With later analysis, a missense DCLRE1C variant became linked to TCR beta V- and J-gene trimming.

This CDR3 is built from 11 residues. Germline values: CDR1 SGHAT, CDR2 FQNNGV. V was trimmed by 5 bases and J by 1 base, leaving 3 bases between them. This TCR was sampled from a female donor in good health and CMV-seronegative. The sequencing input was PBMCs. The gene calls are TRBV11-2 and TRBJ2-7; D uncertain. CDR3: CASSPSYEQYF. CDR3 sequence (DNA): TGTGCCAGCAGCCCTTCCTACGAGCAGTACTTC. Together with reference TRBV11-2 and TRBJ2-7, the CDR3 gives the full variable domain: EAGVAQSPRYKIIEKRQSVAFWCNPISGHATLYWYQQILGQGPKLLIQFQNNGVVDDSQLPKDRFSAERLKGVDSTLKIQPAKLEDSAVYLCASSPSYEQYFGPGTRLTVT.